This TCR beta chain was captured in a study of cytomegalovirus exposure and HLA in healthy donors. Study-level results: From TCR beta sequences, most subjects' HLA-A and HLA-B alleles were reportedly predicted accurately. Across all donors, roughly uniform sequencing depth was an assumption of the presence/absence analyses. The CMV antigen specificity of a few CMV-associated chains was confirmed through in vitro analysis. A list of 150 to 200 TCR beta chains associated with cytomegalovirus was given.

The PCR ran on 60 Vbeta and 13 Jbeta primers. Using immunoSEQ multiplex PCR, the repertoire was profiled, and TCRdb retains in-frame clones only, with some absent. This sample contains roughly 53,000 clones. A note on this clone: The antigen remains undetermined.

The sequencing sample was made of PBMCs. The TCR was taken from a man aged 18 to 29 in good health and CMV-seropositive.

The CDR3, as DNA: TGTGCCAGTAGTATAGGTCCAGCGGGGGGGTACGAGCAGTACTTC. It yields the protein CASSIGPAGGYEQYF. V usage is TRBV19 and J usage is TRBJ2-7; 10 nucleotides line up with TRBD2. V lost 1 base and J lost 4; bases outside the gene matches: 4. Germline loops: CDR1 LNHDA, CDR2 SQIVND (reference sequence). The CDR3 runs to 15 residues.